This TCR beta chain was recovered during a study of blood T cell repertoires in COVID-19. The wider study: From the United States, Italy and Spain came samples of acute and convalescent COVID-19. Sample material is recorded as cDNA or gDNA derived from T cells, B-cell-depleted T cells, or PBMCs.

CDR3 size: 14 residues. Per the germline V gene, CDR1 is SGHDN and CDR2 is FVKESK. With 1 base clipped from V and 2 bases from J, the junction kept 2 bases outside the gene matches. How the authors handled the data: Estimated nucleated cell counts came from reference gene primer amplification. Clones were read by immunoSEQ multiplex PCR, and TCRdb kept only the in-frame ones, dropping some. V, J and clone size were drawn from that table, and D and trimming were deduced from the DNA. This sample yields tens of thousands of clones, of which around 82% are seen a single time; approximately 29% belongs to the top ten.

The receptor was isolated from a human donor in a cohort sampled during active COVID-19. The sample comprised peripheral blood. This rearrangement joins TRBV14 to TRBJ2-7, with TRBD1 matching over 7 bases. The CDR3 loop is CASSQGQGAYEQYF. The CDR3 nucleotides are TGTGCCAGCAGCCAAGGACAGGGTGCCTACGAGCAGTACTTC.